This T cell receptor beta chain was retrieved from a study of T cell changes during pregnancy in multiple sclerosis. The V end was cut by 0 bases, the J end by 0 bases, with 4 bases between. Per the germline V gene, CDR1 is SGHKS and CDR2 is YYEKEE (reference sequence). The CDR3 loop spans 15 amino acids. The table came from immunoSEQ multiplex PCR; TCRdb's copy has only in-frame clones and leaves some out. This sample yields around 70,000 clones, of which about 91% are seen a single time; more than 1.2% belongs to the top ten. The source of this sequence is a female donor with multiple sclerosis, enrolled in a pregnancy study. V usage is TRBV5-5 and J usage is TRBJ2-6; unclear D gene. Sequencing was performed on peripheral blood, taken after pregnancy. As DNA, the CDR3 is TGTGCCAGCAGCTTGGATCTCTCTGGGGCCAACGTCCTGACTTTC. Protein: CASSLDLSGANVLTF. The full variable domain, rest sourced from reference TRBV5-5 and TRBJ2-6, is DAGVTQSPTHLIKTRGQQVTLRCSPISGHKSVSWYQQVLGQGPQFIFQYYEKEERGRGNFPDRFSARQFPNYSSELNVNALLLGDSALYLCASSLDLSGANVLTFGAGSRLTVL.